This TCR beta chain was identified during a study of cytomegalovirus exposure and HLA in healthy donors. Clones were read by immunoSEQ multiplex PCR, and TCRdb kept only the in-frame ones, dropping some. The repertoire holds about 130,000 clones, with nearly 90% as singletons. V shed 1 base and J shed 4 bases, with 9 bases lying between them. CDR1 and CDR2 from the germline V gene are SGHTA and FQGNSA. The CDR3 covers 14 residues. The sequencing sample was made of PBMCs. This TCR derives from a woman aged 18-29 years in good health and CMV-seronegative. The chain combines TRBV7-2 with TRBJ2-3; D is perhaps TRBD2 (5 bases). The CDR3 sequence is CASSLGIASDTQYF. The CDR3, as DNA: TGTGCCAGCAGCTTAGGGATAGCGTCAGATACGCAGTATTTT.